The clone carrying this T cell receptor beta chain was seen repeatedly, ten times or more. These data belong to a study of HIV-infected patients and healthy controls. About 550 ng RNA was reverse transcribed with alpha and beta constant-region primers. Using multiplexing indices, alpha and beta chain libraries were generated apart by chain-specific third strand synthesis. TCRdb fed the 5' RACE reads into MiXCR, producing one record per CDR3 protein. The profile shows 13,000 to 15,000 distinct CDR3 sequences, roughly a tenth of them singletons. No cell fractionation was done, so the repertoire covers all unsorted peripheral blood T cells. The germline CDR1 and CDR2 sequences are LNHDA and SQIVND (reference sequence). V trimming: 4 bases; J trimming: 4 bases; junction bases outside the gene matches: 3. There are 13 residues in the CDR3.

Source material: blood. The sequence was collected from an adult in good health. The chain has TRBV19 and TRBJ1-2; TRBD1 agrees at 7 bases. CDR3 coding DNA: TGTGCCAGTAGTACGGGACAGACCTATGGCTACACCTTC. This sequence encodes CASSTGQTYGYTF. Supplemented by reference TRBV19 and TRBJ1-2, the full variable domain reads DGGITQSPKYLFRKEGQNVTLSCEQNLNHDAMYWYRQDPGQGLRLIYYSQIVNDFQKGDIAEGYSVSREKKESFPLTVTSAQKNPTAFYLCASSTGQTYGYTFGSGTRLTVV.